The entry below gives a single TCR beta chain sequence along with its context. The naive CD8 fraction comprised CD45RO-negative cells positively selected for CCR7 and excluded terminally differentiated effector memory CD45RA+ cells. This CDR3 is built from 16 residues. Germline CDR1 is SGHVS and CDR2 is FQNEAQ. V lost 1 base and J 0 bases, leaving 13 bases between the germline ends. These data are taken from a study of shared clonotypes between healthy human individuals. About the study: Each donor's CD4 naive and CD4 memory cells filled three plates apiece, CD8 naive two, and CD8 memory one.

Deep was the level used in running the assay. Sequencing used immunoSEQ multiplex PCR; TCRdb keeps in-frame clones, though not all of them. The repertoire has some 800,000 clones, about 92% of them found once; the top ten carry more than 20%. The rearrangement joins TRBV7-8 to TRBJ2-7; a weak D match, TRBD2 (5 bases). Material for sequencing was naive CD8+ T cells sorted from blood. The sequence derives from a young man in good health. The CDR3 loop is CASSLGEGSLSYEQYF. DNA of the CDR3: TGTGCCAGCAGCTTAGGTGAGGGATCGCTCTCCTACGAGCAGTACTTC.